Below are 7 T cell receptor beta chains sequenced from a single sample in a study of response to subunit inactivated influenza vaccine. TCRdb processed the RT-PCR reads anew with MiXCR; each CDR3 protein has one entry. The profile covers about 180,000 distinct CDR3 sequences, with 7.5% to 10% appearing a single time and approximately 10% taken by the ten largest. This specimen consisted of non-naive T cells sorted from PBMCs, obtained on the day of vaccination. Receptor source: a man in his fifties or sixties who received an inactivated influenza vaccine.

The chain combines TRBV27 with TRBJ2-6; 7 nucleotides agree with TRBD1. CDR1 is MNHEY, CDR2 SMNVEV, per germline (reference sequence). V was clipped by 6 bases and J by 0 bases; unmatched bases: 14. CDR3 length equals 19 residues. The CDR3: CASSKNGQVLPSGANVLTF. The DNA of the CDR3 is TGTGCCAGCAGCAAAAACGGACAGGTCCTCCCCTCTGGGGCCAACGTCCTGACTTTC.

Concerning this clonotype: A single base separates this from a much larger clone, so it may be a read error. The genes are TRBV6-2 or TRBV6-3 and TRBJ2-7, with a possible D match to TRBD2 (5 bases). Germline CDR1 is MNHEY and CDR2 is SVGEGT. CDR3 length: 12 amino acids. The CDR3 region is CDSSQSGYEQYF. DNA for the CDR3: TGTGACAGCAGTCAATCGGGGTACGAGCAGTACTTC.

This clonotype has a count of ten or more. V gene TRBV29-1 combines with J gene TRBJ2-1; no firm D call. The V gene's germline CDR1 is SQVTM and CDR2 ANQGSEA. The germline V and J ends were trimmed by 4 bases and 6 bases, with 7 bases remaining between them. This CDR3 comprises 11 residues. CDR3 amino acids: CSVAWGNEQFF. The CDR3 DNA follows: TGCAGCGTTGCCTGGGGCAATGAGCAGTTCTTC.

This clonotype was seen many times. This rearrangement joins TRBV2 to TRBJ2-3; D is possibly TRBD2 (6 bases). The CDR3 covers 15 residues. The germline V gene has CDR1 SNHLY and CDR2 FYNNEI. V lost 5 bases and J lost 0, with 12 bases in between. CDR3 sequence reads: CASSRGTSSTDTQYF. CDR3 DNA sequence: TGTGCCAGCAGTCGCGGGACTTCTAGCACAGATACGCAGTATTTT.

This clonotype was counted a few times. This chain connects TRBV4-2 to TRBJ2-2, with 8 positions matching TRBD1. CDR3 length: 15 amino acids. The J segment lost 5 bases and the V segment lost 6 bases, leaving 8 bases of the junction unmatched. Germline V gives CDR1 LGHNA, CDR2 YNFKEQ. As DNA, the CDR3 is TGTGCCAGCAGTTCAGGGGGCAGTAGGACCGGGGAGCTGTTTTTT. It encodes CASSSGGSRTGELFF.

The rearrangement links TRBV21-1 to TRBJ2-2; the DNA was not compared with TRBD2, the D call given in the table. TRBV21-1 is a known pseudogene. The CDR3 has 16 amino acids. The CDR3 DNA sequence: TGTGCCAGCAGTGAAGACCCGGACCCCCGGACCGGGGAGCTGTTTTTT. This gives the protein CASSEDPDPRTGELFF.

This clonotype was observed many times. The V and J genes are TRBV18 and TRBJ1-5; no firm D call. This CDR3 spans 12 amino acids. Germline assignment: CDR1 KGHSH and CDR2 LQKENI. Trimming removed 4 bases at V and 1 base at J, with 2 bases between. The CDR3 reads CASSRSNQPQHF. The CDR3 nucleotides read TGTGCCAGCTCACGGAGCAATCAGCCCCAGCATTTT.